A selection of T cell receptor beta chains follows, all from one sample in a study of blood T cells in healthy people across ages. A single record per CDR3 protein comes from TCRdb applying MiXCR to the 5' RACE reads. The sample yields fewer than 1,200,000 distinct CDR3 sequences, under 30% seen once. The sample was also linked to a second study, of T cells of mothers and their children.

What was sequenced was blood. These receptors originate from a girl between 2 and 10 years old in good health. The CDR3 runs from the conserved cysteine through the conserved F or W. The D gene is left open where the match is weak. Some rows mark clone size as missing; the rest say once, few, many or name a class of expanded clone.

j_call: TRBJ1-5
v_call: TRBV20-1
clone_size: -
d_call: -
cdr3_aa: CSARDLQPDQPQHF
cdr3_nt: TGCAGTGCTAGAGATCTACAGCCTGATCAGCCCCAGCATTTT

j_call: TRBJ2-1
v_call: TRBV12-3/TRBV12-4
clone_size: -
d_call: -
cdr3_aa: CASRYNYNEQFF
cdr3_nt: TGTGCCAGCAGGTATAACTACAATGAGCAGTTCTTC

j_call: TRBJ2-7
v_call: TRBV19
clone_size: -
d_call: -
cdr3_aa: CASSPAGPGDEQYF
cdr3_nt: TGTGCCAGTAGTCCCGCGGGACCCGGGGACGAGCAGTACTTC

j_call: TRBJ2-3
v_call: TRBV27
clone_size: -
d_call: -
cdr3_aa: CASSLAAVADTQYF
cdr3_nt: TGTGCCAGCAGTTTAGCGGCTGTCGCAGATACGCAGTATTTT

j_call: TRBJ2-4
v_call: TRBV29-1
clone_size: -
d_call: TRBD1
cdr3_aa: CSVELVTGGPLTKNIQYF
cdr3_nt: TGCAGCGTTGAGTTGGTGACAGGGGGCCCTCTGACCAAAAACATTCAGTACTTC

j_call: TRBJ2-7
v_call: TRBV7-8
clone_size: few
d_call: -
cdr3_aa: CASSLEAPRGYEQYF
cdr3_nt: TGTGCCAGCAGCTTAGAGGCACCAAGGGGCTACGAGCAGTACTTC

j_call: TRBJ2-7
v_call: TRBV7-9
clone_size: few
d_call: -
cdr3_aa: CASSRRDSSDYYEQYF
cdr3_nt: TGTGCCAGCAGCCGTAGGGACAGCTCGGACTATTACGAGCAGTACTTC

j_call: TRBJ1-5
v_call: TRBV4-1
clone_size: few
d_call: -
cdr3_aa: CASSQEGNRKENQPQHF
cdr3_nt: TGCGCCAGCAGCCAAGAAGGGAACAGGAAGGAAAATCAGCCCCAGCATTTT

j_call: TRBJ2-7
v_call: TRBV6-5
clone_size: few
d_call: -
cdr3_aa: CASSDPNYEQYF
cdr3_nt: TGTGCCAGCAGTGATCCGAACTACGAGCAGTACTTC

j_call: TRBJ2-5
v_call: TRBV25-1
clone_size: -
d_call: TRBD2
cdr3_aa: CASSEARGRGETQYF
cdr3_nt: TGTGCCAGCAGTGAAGCTCGCGGGAGGGGAGAGACCCAGTACTTC

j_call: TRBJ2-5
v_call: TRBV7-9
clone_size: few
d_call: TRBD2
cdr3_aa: CASSKTSGREETQYF
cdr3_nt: TGTGCCAGCAGTAAGACTAGCGGGAGGGAAGAGACCCAGTACTTC

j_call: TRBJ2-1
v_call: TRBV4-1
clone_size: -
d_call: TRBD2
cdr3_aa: CASSHGTSGRSSEQFF
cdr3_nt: TGCGCCAGCAGCCACGGGACTAGCGGGAGGTCAAGTGAGCAGTTCTTC

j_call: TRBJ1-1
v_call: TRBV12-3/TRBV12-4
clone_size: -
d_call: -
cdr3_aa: CASKLMGGEAFF
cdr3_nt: TGTGCCAGCAAACTTATGGGCGGAGAAGCTTTCTTT

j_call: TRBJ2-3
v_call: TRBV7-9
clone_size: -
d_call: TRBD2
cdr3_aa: CASSWKRGSTDTQYF
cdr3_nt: TGTGCCAGCAGCTGGAAGCGGGGGAGCACAGATACGCAGTATTTT

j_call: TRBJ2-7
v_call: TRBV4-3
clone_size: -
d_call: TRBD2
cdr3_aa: CASSQDRASGGTYEQYF
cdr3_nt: TGCGCCAGCAGCCAAGACCGTGCTAGCGGGGGGACCTACGAGCAGTACTTC

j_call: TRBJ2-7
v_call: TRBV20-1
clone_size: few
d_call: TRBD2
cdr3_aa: CSARDGTSGISSYEQYF
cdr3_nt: TGCAGTGCTAGAGATGGGACTAGCGGGATCAGCTCCTACGAGCAGTACTTC

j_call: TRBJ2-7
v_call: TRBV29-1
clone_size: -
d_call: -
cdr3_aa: CSVVSGEQYF
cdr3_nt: TGCAGCGTTGTATCAGGCGAGCAGTACTTC

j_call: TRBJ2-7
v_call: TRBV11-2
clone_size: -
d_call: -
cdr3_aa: CASSSFSGDSYEQYF
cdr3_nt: TGTGCCAGCAGCTCTTTTAGCGGAGACTCCTACGAGCAGTACTTC

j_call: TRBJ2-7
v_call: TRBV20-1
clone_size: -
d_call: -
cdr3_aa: CSARKDYEQYF
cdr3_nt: TGCAGTGCCAGAAAAGACTACGAGCAGTACTTC

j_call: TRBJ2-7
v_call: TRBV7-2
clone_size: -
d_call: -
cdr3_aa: CASSFGLVSYEQYF
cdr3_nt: TGTGCCAGCAGCTTCGGACTCGTCTCCTACGAGCAGTACTTC

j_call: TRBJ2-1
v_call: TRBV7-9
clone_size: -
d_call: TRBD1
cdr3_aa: CASSPRDRGEIEQFF
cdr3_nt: TGTGCCAGCAGCCCGCGGGACAGGGGAGAGATTGAGCAGTTCTTC

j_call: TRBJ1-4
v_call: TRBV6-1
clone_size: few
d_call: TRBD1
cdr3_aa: CASSEVPWDRDEKLFF
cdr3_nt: TGTGCCAGCAGTGAGGTTCCCTGGGACAGGGATGAAAAACTGTTTTTT

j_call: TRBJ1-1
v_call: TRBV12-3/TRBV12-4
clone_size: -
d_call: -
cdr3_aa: CASSLDVSGCVF
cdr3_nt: TGTGCCAGCAGTTTAGACGTCTCTGGGTGTGTCTTT

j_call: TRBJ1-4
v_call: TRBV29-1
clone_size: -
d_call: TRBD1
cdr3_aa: CSVSQGAGFGEKLFF
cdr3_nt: TGCAGCGTTTCACAGGGGGCAGGGTTTGGTGAAAAACTGTTTTTT

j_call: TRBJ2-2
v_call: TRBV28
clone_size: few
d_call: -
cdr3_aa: CASMNPMGGELFF
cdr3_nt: TGTGCCAGCATGAATCCGATGGGCGGGGAGCTGTTTTTT

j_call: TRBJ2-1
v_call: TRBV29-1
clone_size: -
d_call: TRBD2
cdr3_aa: CSVETSGSSYNEQFF
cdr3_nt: TGCAGCGTTGAGACTAGCGGGAGTTCCTACAATGAGCAGTTCTTC

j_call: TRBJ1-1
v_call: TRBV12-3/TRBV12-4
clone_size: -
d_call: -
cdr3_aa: CASSFSLGGYTEAFF
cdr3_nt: TGTGCCAGCAGTTTTTCGTTAGGGGGATACACTGAAGCTTTCTTT

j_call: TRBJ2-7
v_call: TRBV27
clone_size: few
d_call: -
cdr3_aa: CASSLGPGNSYEQYF
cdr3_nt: TGTGCCAGCAGTTTAGGTCCGGGCAACTCCTACGAGCAGTACTTC

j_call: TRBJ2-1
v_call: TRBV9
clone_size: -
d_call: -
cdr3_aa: CASSARGDELDEQFF
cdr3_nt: TGTGCCAGCAGCGCAAGGGGCGATGAATTGGATGAGCAGTTCTTC

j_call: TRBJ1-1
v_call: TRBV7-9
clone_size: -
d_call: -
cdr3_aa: CASSKPSGGDTEAFF
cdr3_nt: TGCGCCAGCAGCAAACCCAGCGGAGGGGACACTGAAGCTTTCTTT

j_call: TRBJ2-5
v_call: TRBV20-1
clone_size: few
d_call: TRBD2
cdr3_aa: CSASQGSSGEETQYF
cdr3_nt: TGCAGTGCTTCCCAAGGGTCTAGCGGGGAAGAGACCCAGTACTTC

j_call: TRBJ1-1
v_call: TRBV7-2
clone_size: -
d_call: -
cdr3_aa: CASSLVTGTFEAFF
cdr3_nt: TGTGCCAGCAGCTTAGTGACGGGAACGTTTGAAGCTTTCTTT

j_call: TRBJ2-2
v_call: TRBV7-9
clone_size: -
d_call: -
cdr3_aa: CASSPLGSGELFF
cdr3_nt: TGTGCCAGCAGCCCGTTGGGGTCCGGGGAGCTGTTTTTT

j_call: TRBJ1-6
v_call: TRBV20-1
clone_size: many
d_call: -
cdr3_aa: CSAQSTYNSPLHF
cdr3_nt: TGCAGTGCCCAGAGCACCTATAATTCACCCCTCCACTTT

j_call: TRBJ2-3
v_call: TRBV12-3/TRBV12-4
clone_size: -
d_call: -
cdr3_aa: CASSLYEGDTQYF
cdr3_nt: TGTGCCAGCAGTTTGTATGAAGGGGATACGCAGTATTTT

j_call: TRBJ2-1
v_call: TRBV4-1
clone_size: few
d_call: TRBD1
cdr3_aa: CASSQADRGTHNEQFF
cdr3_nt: TGCGCCAGCAGCCAAGCGGACAGGGGAACCCACAATGAGCAGTTCTTC

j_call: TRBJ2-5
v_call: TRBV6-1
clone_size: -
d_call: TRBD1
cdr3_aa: CASRRIGTGANRETQYF
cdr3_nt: TGTGCCAGCAGGCGGATCGGGACAGGGGCAAATCGAGAGACCCAGTACTTC

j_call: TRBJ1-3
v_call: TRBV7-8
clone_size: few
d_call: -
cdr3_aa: CASSLAPGPGNTIYF
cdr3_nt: TGTGCCAGCAGCTTAGCCCCGGGGCCTGGAAACACCATATATTTT

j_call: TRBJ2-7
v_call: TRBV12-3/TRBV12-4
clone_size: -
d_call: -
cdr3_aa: CASSLRGSDYEQYF
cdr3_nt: TGTGCCAGCAGTTTAAGGGGATCGGACTACGAGCAGTACTTC

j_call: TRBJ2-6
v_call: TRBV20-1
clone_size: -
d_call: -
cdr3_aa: CSARVGRERSGANVLTF
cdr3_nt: TGCAGTGCTAGAGTGGGAAGGGAACGCTCTGGGGCCAACGTCCTGACTTTC

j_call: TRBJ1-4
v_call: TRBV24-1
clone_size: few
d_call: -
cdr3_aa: CATGEDNRVCEKLFF
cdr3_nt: TGTGCCACCGGGGAAGATAACAGGGTTTGTGAAAAACTGTTTTTT

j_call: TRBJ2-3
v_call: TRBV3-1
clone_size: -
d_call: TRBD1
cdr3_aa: CASSRSGTGGSDTQYF
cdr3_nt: TGTGCCAGCAGCCGATCCGGGACAGGGGGGTCGGATACGCAGTATTTT

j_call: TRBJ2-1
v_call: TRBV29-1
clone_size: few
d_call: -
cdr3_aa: CSVVGLEQISYNEQFF
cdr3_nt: TGCAGCGTTGTTGGTTTGGAACAGATATCCTACAATGAGCAGTTCTTC

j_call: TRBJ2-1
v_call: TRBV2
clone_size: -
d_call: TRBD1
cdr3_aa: CASRRSGTGPSYNEQFF
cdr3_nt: TGTGCCAGCAGGCGTTCCGGGACAGGCCCCAGCTACAATGAGCAGTTCTTC

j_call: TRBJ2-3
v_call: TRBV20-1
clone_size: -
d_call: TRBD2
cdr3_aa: CSARPGGMHTQYF
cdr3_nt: TGCAGTGCTAGGCCGGGAGGGATGCATACGCAGTATTTT